These 12 T cell receptor beta chains originate from one sample sequenced in a study of blood T cell repertoires in COVID-19. The data were produced by immunoSEQ multiplex PCR, yet TCRdb's version contains in-frame clones alone and is incomplete. In the table there are approximately 280,000 clones, around 83% of which are singletons. Sequencing was performed on PBMCs or T cells enriched from blood (not recorded which). The receptors were gathered from a man aged 35 to 55 who had been exposed to COVID-19.

This clone was picked up a small number of times. The chain links TRBV5-1 to TRBJ1-6; the D gene is possibly TRBD1 (5 bases). In germline, CDR1 is SGHRS, CDR2 YFSETQ. Between the trimmed V and J ends, which lost 0 bases and 4 bases, there was a span of 8 bases. The CDR3 has 15 amino acids. This CDR3 is CASSLVTDYNSPLHF. CDR3 sequence (DNA): TGCGCCAGCAGCTTGGTGACAGATTATAATTCACCCCTCCACTTT. The full variable domain, rest sourced from reference TRBV5-1 and TRBJ1-6, is KAGVTQTPRYLIKTRGQQVTLSCSPISGHRSVSWYQQTPGQGLQFLFEYFSETQRNKGNFPGRFSGRQFSNSRSEMNVSTLELGDSALYLCASSLVTDYNSPLHFGNGTRLTVT.

This chain connects TRBV10-3 to TRBJ2-5; no clear D. V lost 4 bases, J lost 3 bases, and 6 bases lay in between. The CDR3 has 12 residues. CDR1 ENHRY and CDR2 SYGVKD come from the germline V gene. The CDR3 nucleotides read TGTGCCATCAGTGTTGCGGAAGAGACCCAGTACTTC. Its translation: CAISVAEETQYF.

J is TRBJ2-5 and V is TRBV10-3, with TRBD1 identical over 9 bases. CDR1 ENHRY and CDR2 SYGVKD come from the germline V gene. The CDR3 spans 13 residues. J gave up 5 bases and V 8 bases, and 6 bases lay outside the gene matches. CDR3 sequence: CAIRDRDGETQYF. The CDR3 DNA follows: TGTGCCATCCGGGACAGGGATGGGGAGACCCAGTACTTC.

The chain has TRBV5-1 and TRBJ2-3; TRBD1 aligns across 7 bases. Germline V lookup: CDR1 SGHRS, CDR2 YFSETQ. The V gene end was trimmed by 4 bases and the J gene end by 0 bases; junction bases not matched to a gene: 11. The CDR3 is 17 residues long. CDR3 nucleotide sequence: TGCGCCAGCAGCCCACATTCAGGGGGACCTAGCACAGATACGCAGTATTTT. This encodes CASSPHSGGPSTDTQYF. Complete variable domain (other parts from reference TRBV5-1 and TRBJ2-3): KAGVTQTPRYLIKTRGQQVTLSCSPISGHRSVSWYQQTPGQGLQFLFEYFSETQRNKGNFPGRFSGRQFSNSRSEMNVSTLELGDSALYLCASSPHSGGPSTDTQYFGPGTRLTVL.

The chain is built from TRBV19 and TRBJ1-2, with no clear D. The V end was cut by 3 bases, the J end by 7 bases, with 15 bases between. Germline CDR1 is LNHDA and CDR2 is SQIVND (reference sequence). The CDR3 runs 14 residues. CDR3 residues: CASSIVVARGGYTF. Written as DNA, the CDR3 is TGTGCCAGTAGTATCGTGGTGGCGAGAGGTGGCTACACCTTC.

The genes are TRBV7-6 and TRBJ2-7, with 10 bases fitting TRBD2. CDR1 is SGHVS, CDR2 FNYEAQ, per germline. This CDR3 comprises 19 residues. Trimming took 2 bases from V and 0 from J; bases not matched to a gene: 13. The CDR3 bases are TGTGCCAGCAGCTTATACCTAGCGGGGGAGCCTAGGAGCTCCTACGAGCAGTACTTC. Its translation is CASSLYLAGEPRSSYEQYF. The whole variable domain, remainder taken from reference TRBV7-6 and TRBJ2-7, is GAGVSQSPRYKVTKRGQDVALRCDPISGHVSLYWYRQALGQGPEFLTYFNYEAQQDKSGLPNDRFSAERPEGSISTLTIQRTEQRDSAMYRCASSLYLAGEPRSSYEQYFGPGTRLTVT.

The chain joins TRBV4-1 to TRBJ1-4; D remains ambiguous. The germline V gene encodes CDR1 MGHRA and CDR2 YSYEKL. The CDR3 is 14 amino acids. V lost 3 bases and J lost 5, with 10 bases in between. The CDR3, as DNA: TGCGCCAGCAGCCACGGGATTAGCAATGAAAAACTGTTTTTT. Its translation: CASSHGISNEKLFF.

The chain has TRBV19 and TRBJ2-6; tentative D call: TRBD1 (6 bases). The CDR3 has 21 amino acids. Trimming removed 0 bases from V and 2 bases from J, with 23 bases in between. Germline CDR1 LNHDA, CDR2 SQIVND (reference sequence). The CDR3 region has the DNA TGTGCCAGTAGTATAGATCCCATCGGGGACACTTATTTACCTGGGGCCAACGTCCTGACTTTC. This gives the protein CASSIDPIGDTYLPGANVLTF.

This clone was observed a single time. The chain joins TRBV3-1 (or the pseudogene TRBV3-2) to TRBJ2-7, with TRBD2 matching over 8 bases. The ends lost 3 bases at V and 0 bases at J; junction bases unmatched: 4. Germline-derived CDR1 and CDR2 are LGHDT and YNNKEL (reference sequence). This CDR3 comprises 15 residues. The CDR3, as DNA: TGTGCCAGCAGCCACCGCAGCGGGAGCTCCTACGAGCAGTACTTC. It translates to CASSHRSGSSYEQYF.

There are a few counts of this clone. The chain recombines TRBV7-3 with TRBJ2-1; D is ambiguous. The CDR3 is made up of 12 amino acids. Germline CDR1 SGHTA, CDR2 FQGTGA. Deletions cut 5 bases from V and 8 bases from J, with 10 bases between. The CDR3 spells CASSPGAHEQFF. CDR3 DNA: TGTGCCAGCAGCCCCGGAGCGCATGAGCAGTTCTTC.

V is TRBV12-3 or TRBV12-4 and J is TRBJ1-2, with unresolved D. The CDR3 is 13 amino acids. V was cut by 1 base and J by 1 base, with 4 bases left in between. This CDR3 reads CASSLGSNYGYTF. CDR3 bases: TGTGCCAGCAGTTTAGGGAGTAACTATGGCTACACCTTC.

The chain uses TRBV27 and TRBJ1-2; weak D call: TRBD1 (5 bases). Looked up from germline, CDR1 is MNHEY and CDR2 is SMNVEV (reference sequence). Trimming pared 6 bases from V and 8 bases from J, leaving 16 bases between. The CDR3 contains 13 residues. The CDR3 loop reads CASSISGGEGYTF. CDR3 DNA sequence: TGTGCCAGCAGCATTTCGGGGGGGGAAGGCTACACCTTC.